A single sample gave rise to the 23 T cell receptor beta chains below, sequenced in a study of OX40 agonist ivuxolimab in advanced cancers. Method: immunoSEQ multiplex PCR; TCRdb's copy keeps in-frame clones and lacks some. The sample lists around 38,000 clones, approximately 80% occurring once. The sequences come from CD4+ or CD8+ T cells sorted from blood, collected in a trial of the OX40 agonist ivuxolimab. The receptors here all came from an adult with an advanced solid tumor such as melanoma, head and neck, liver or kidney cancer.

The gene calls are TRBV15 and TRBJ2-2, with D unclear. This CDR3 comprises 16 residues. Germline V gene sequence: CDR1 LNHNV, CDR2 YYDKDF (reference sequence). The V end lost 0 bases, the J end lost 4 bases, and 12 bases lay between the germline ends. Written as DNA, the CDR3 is TGTGCCACCAGCAGAGATCAAGGACCTATCACCGGGGAGCTGTTTTTT. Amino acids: CATSRDQGPITGELFF. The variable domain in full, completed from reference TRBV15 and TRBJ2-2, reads DAMVIQNPRYQVTQFGKPVTLSCSQTLNHNVMYWYQQKSSQAPKLLFHYYDKDFNNEADTPDNFQSRRPNTSFCFLDIRSPGLGDTAMYLCATSRDQGPITGELFFGEGSRLTVL.

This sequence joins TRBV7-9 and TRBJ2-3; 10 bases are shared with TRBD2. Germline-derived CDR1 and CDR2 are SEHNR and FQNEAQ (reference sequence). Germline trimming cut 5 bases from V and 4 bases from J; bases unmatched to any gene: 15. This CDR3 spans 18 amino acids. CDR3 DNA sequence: TGTGCCAGCAGCGGGATGAGCGGGAGGGCTGCCTTGGCAGATACGCAGTATTTT. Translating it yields CASSGMSGRAALADTQYF.

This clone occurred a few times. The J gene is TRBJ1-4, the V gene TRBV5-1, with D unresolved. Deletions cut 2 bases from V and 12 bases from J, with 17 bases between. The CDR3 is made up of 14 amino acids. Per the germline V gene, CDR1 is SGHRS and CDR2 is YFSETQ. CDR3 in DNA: TGCGCCAGCAGCTTAGGTAGTGTTAGTACGGAACTGTTTTTT. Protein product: CASSLGSVSTELFF.

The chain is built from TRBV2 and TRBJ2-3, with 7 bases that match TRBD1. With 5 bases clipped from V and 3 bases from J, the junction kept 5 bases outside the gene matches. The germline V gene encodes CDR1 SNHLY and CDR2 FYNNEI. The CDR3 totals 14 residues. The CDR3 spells CASSQQGFTDTQYF. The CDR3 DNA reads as TGTGCCAGCAGTCAACAGGGGTTTACAGATACGCAGTATTTT.

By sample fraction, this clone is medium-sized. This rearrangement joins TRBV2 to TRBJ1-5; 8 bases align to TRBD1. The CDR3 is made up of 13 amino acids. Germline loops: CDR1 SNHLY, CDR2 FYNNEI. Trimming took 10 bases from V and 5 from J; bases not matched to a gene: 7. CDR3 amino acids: CATGQGFDQPQHF. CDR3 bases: TGTGCCACCGGACAGGGATTTGATCAGCCCCAGCATTTT.

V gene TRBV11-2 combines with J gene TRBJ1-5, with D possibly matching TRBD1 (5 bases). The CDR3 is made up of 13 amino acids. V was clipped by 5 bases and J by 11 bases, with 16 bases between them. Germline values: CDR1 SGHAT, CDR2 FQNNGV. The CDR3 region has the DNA TGTGCCAGCAGCAGGGACTTACAATCAGCCCAGCATTTT. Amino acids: CASSRDLQSAQHF.

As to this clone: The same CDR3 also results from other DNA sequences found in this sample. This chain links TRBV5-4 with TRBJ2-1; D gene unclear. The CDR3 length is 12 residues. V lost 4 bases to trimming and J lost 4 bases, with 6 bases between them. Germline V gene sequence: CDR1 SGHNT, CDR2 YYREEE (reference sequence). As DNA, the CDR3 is TGTGCCAGCAGCCTGCGGTACAATGAGCAGTTCTTC. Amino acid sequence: CASSLRYNEQFF.

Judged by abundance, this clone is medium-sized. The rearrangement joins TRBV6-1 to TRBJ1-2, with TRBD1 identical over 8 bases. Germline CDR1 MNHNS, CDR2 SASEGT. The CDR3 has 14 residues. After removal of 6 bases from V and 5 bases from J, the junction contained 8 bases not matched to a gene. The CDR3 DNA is TGTGCCAGCAGGACGACTGGACAGGGATATGGCTACACCTTC. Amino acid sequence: CASRTTGQGYGYTF.

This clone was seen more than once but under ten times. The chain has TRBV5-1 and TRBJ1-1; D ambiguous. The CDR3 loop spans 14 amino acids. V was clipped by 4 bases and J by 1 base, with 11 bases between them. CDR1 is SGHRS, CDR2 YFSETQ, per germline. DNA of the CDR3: TGCGCCAGCAGCCCCCCGAGGCAGAACACTGAAGCTTTCTTT. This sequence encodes CASSPPRQNTEAFF.

CDR3 sequence reads: CASSPTGGGTGELFF. In DNA form, the CDR3 reads TGCGCCAGCAGCCCTACAGGGGGAGGAACCGGGGAGCTGTTTTTT. The chain carries TRBV5-1 and TRBJ2-2; TRBD1 matches at 8 bases. Germline assignment: CDR1 SGHRS and CDR2 YFSETQ. CDR3 size: 15 residues. Trimming at V came to 4 bases and at J to 5 bases, leaving 7 bases not matched to a gene.

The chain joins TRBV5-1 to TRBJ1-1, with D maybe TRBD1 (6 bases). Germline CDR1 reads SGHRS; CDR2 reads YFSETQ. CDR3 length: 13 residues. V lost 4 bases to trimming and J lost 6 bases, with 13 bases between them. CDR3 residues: CASSNTGTPEAFF. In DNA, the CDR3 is TGCGCCAGCAGCAATACAGGGACGCCTGAAGCTTTCTTT.

In DNA, the CDR3 is TGCGCCAGCAGCTTGAGTCCGACTAGCGGGTACGAGCAGTACTTC. Protein: CASSLSPTSGYEQYF. The chain combines TRBV5-1 with TRBJ2-5, with 10 bases identical to TRBD2. The J call may be incorrect, as the DNA end agrees better with TRBJ2-7. CDR3 length: 15 amino acids. Germline values: CDR1 SGHRS, CDR2 YFSETQ.

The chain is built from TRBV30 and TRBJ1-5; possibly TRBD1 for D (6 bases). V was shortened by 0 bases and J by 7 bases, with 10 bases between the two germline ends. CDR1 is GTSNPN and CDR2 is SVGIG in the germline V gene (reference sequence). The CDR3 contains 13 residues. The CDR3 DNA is TGTGCCTGGAGTGTACAGGGAGGGCAGCCCCAGCATTTT. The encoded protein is CAWSVQGGQPQHF.

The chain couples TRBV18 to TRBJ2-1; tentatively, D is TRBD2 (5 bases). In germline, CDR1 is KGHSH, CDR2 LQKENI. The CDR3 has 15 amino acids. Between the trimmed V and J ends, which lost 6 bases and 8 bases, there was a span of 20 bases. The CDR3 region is CASSPGLAQWDEQFF. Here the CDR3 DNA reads TGTGCCAGCTCCCCTGGACTGGCCCAATGGGATGAGCAGTTCTTC.

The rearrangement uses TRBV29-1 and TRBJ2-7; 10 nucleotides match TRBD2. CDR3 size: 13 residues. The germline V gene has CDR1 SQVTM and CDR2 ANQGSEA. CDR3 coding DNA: TGCAGTATCAAGGCTAGCGGGAGTTACGAGCAGTACTTC. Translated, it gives CSIKASGSYEQYF.

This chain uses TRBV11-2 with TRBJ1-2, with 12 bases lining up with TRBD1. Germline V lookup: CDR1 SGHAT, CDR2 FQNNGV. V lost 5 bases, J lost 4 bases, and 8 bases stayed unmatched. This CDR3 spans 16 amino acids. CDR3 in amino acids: CASSRDRGPVGYGYTF. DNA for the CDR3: TGTGCCAGCAGCCGGGACAGGGGGCCGGTGGGCTATGGCTACACCTTC.

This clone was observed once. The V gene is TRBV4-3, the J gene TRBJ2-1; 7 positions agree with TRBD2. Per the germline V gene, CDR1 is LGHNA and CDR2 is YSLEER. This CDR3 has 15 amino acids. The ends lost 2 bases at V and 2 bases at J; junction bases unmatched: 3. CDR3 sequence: CASSQKRDAYNEQFF. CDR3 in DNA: TGCGCCAGCAGCCAAAAGCGGGACGCCTACAATGAGCAGTTCTTC.

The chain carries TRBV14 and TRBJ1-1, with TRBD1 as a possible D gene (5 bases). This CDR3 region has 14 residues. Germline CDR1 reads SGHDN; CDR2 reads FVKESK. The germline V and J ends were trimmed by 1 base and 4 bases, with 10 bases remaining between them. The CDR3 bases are TGTGCCAGCAGCCAAGGGGCAGGGATCACTGAAGCTTTCTTT. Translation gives CASSQGAGITEAFF.

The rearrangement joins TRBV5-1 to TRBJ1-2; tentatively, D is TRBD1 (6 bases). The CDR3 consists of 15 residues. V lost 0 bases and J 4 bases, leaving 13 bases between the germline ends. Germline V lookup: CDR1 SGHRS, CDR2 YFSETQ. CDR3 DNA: TGCGCCAGCAGCTTGGTTGCGGCGGGGGCCTATGGCTACACCTTC. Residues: CASSLVAAGAYGYTF.

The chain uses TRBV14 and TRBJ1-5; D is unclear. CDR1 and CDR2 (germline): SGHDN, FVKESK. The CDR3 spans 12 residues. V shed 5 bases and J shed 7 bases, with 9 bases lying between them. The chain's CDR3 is CASSKMGQPQHF. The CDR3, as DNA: TGTGCCAGCAGCAAGATGGGGCAGCCCCAGCATTTT.

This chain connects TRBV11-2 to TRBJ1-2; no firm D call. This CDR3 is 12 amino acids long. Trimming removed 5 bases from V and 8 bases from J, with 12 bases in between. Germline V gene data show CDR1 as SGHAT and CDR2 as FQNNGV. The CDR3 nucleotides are TGTGCCAGCAGCCAAGGCATCTCGGGCTACACCTTC. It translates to CASSQGISGYTF. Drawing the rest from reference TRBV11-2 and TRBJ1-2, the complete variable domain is EAGVAQSPRYKIIEKRQSVAFWCNPISGHATLYWYQQILGQGPKLLIQFQNNGVVDDSQLPKDRFSAERLKGVDSTLKIQPAKLEDSAVYLCASSQGISGYTFGSGTRLTVV.

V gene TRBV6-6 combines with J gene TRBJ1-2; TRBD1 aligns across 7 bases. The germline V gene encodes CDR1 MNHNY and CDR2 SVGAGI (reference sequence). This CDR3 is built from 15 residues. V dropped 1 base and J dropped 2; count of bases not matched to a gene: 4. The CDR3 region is CASSYWTGSNYGYTF. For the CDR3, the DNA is TGTGCCAGCAGTTACTGGACAGGATCGAACTATGGCTACACCTTC.

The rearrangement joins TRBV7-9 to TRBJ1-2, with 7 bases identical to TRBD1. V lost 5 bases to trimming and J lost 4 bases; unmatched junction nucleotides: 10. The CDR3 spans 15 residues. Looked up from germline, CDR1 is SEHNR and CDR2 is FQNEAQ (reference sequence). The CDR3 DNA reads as TGTGCCAGCAGCGTCGGGGAGGGACAGAGCTATGGCTACACCTTC. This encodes CASSVGEGQSYGYTF.